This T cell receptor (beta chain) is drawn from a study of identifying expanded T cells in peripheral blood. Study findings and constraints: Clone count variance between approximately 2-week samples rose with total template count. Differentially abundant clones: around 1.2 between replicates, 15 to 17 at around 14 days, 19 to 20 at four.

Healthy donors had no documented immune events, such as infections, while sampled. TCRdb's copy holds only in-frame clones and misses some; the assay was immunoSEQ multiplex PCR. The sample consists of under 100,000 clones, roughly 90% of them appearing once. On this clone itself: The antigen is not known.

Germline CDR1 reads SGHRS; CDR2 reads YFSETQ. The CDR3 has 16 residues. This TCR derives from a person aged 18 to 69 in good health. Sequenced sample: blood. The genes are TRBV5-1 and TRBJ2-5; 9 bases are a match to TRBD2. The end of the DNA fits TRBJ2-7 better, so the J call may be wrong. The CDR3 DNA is TGCGCCAGCAGCCACCTGGCGGGAGGGGTTTCATACGAGCAGTACTTC. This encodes CASSHLAGGVSYEQYF.